This T cell receptor beta chain derives from a study of T cells in Graves' hyperthyroidism and ophthalmopathy. Across the study: Peripheral blood was collected at initial diagnosis, before any treatment.

Investigators excluded patients with uncontrolled infection, other autoimmune disease, pregnancy or lactation. Extraction of PBMCs used approximately 10 ml of fresh peripheral blood. This clonotype was counted a few times. Its matching antigen is unknown. The source material, RNA transcripts, was used to amplify TCR beta CDR3 regions. The TCR CDR3 was amplified in a first-round RT-PCR using the HTBI primer set. TCRdb ran MiXCR on the multiplex PCR reads and lists one entry per CDR3 protein. Seen here are 300,000 to 450,000 distinct CDR3 sequences, 15% to 19% observed once, and the top ten hold about 30%. Overall study findings and caveats: Model predictions of ophthalmopathy came a median approximately seven months before onset.

Germline V gene data show CDR1 as LNHDA and CDR2 as SQIVND (reference sequence). V trimming: 6 bases; J trimming: 7 bases; junction bases outside the gene matches: 12. This CDR3 is 14 amino acids long. The specimen sequenced was blood. This TCR was sampled from a woman in her late teens or twenties with Graves' hyperthyroidism that later progressed to Graves' ophthalmopathy. The chain combines TRBV19 with TRBJ2-7; TRBD2 agrees at 7 bases. In nucleotides, the CDR3 is TGTGCCAGTAGCCCGTCAGCGGGGTTCGCGGAGCAGTACTTC. As protein: CASSPSAGFAEQYF. The complete variable domain, with remaining parts taken from reference TRBV19 and TRBJ2-7, reads DGGITQSPKYLFRKEGQNVTLSCEQNLNHDAMYWYRQDPGQGLRLIYYSQIVNDFQKGDIAEGYSVSREKKESFPLTVTSAQKNPTAFYLCASSPSAGFAEQYFGPGTRLTVT.